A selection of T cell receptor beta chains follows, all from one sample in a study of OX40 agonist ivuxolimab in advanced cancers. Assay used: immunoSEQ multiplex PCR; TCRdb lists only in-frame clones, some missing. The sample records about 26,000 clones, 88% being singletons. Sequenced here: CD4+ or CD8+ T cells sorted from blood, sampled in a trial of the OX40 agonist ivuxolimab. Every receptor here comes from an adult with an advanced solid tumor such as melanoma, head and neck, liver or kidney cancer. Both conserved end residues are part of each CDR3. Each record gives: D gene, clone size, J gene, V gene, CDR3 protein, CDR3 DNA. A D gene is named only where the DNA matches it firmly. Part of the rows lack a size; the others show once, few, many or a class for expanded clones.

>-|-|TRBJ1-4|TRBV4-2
CASSQDPAPTNEKLFF
TGTGCCAGCAGCCAAGATCCGGCGCCAACTAATGAAAAACTGTTTTTT
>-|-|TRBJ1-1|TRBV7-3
CASSLNAGTGTEAFF
TGTGCCAGCAGCTTAAACGCGGGGACGGGGACTGAAGCTTTCTTT
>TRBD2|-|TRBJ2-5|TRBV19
CASTITGGQETQYF
TGTGCCAGTACTATCACGGGAGGGCAAGAGACCCAGTACTTC
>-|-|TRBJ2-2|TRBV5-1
CASSFDSGELFF
TGCGCCAGCAGCTTCGATTCCGGGGAGCTGTTTTTT
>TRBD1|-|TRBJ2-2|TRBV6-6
CASSYPDPGGTGELFF
TGTGCCAGCAGTTACCCAGATCCAGGGGGCACCGGGGAGCTGTTTTTT
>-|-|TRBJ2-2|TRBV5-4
CASSILNTGELFF
TGTGCCAGCAGTATTCTTAACACCGGGGAGCTGTTTTTT
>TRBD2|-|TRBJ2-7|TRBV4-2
CASSQGGEVEQYF
TGTGCCAGCAGCCAGGGGGGGGAAGTCGAGCAGTACTTC
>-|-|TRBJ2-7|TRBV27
CASTWGHLGYEQYF
TGTGCCAGCACCTGGGGACATCTCGGATACGAGCAGTACTTC
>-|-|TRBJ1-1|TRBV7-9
CASSLVPMTEAFF
TGTGCCAGCAGCTTAGTCCCAATGACTGAAGCTTTCTTT
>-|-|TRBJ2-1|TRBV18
CASSPPYLGQGRLAGKDEQFF
TGTGCCAGCTCACCACCGTACCTGGGACAGGGGCGGCTAGCGGGAAAAGATGAGCAGTTCTTC
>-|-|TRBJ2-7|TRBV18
CASSHGEQVRSYEQYF
TGTGCCAGCTCACACGGGGAACAGGTTAGGTCCTACGAGCAGTACTTC
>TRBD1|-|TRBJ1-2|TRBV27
CASSLSGTGLFYGYTF
TGTGCCAGCAGTTTATCCGGGACAGGCTTATTCTATGGCTACACCTTC
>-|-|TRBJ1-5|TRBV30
CAWSVLGNQPQHF
TGTGCCTGGAGTGTACTGGGCAATCAGCCCCAGCATTTT
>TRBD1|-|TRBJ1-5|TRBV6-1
CASSEGQGYSNQPQHF
TGTGCCAGCAGTGAAGGACAGGGTTATAGCAATCAGCCCCAGCATTTT
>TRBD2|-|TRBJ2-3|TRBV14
CASSQDTSGKGDTQYF
TGTGCCAGCAGCCAAGATACTAGCGGGAAGGGAGATACGCAGTATTTT
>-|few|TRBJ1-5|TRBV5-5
CASSWDPYSNQPQHF
TGTGCCAGCAGCTGGGACCCCTATAGCAATCAGCCCCAGCATTTT
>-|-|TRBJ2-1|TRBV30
CAWSGNEQFF
TGTGCCTGGAGTGGGAATGAGCAGTTCTTC
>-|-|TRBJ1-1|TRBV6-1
CASSEIWGTAEAFF
TGTGCCAGCAGTGAAATATGGGGGACTGCTGAAGCTTTCTTT
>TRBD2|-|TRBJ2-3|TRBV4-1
CASSQGGSGVDTQYF
TGCGCCAGCAGCCAAGGAGGTAGCGGGGTAGATACGCAGTATTTT
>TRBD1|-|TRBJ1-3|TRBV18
CASSPGPDRAGNTIYF
TGTGCCAGCTCCCCCGGCCCGGACAGGGCGGGAAACACCATATATTTT
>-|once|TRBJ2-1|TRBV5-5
CASSYDNEQFF
TGTGCCAGCAGCTACGACAATGAGCAGTTCTTC
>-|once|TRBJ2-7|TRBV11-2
CASSQGTNARYEQYF
TGTGCCAGCAGCCAAGGGACAAATGCTAGGTACGAGCAGTACTTC